Shown below are 15 T cell receptor beta chains from a single sample sequenced in a study of shared clonotypes between healthy human individuals. Profiling relied on immunoSEQ multiplex PCR, and the TCRdb table lists in-frame clones only, not all of them. The sample yields over 750,000 clones, around 96% seen once. Naive CD8 cells were CD45RO-negative, positively selected for CCR7, excluding terminally differentiated effector memory CD45RA+ cells. The sample comprised naive CD8+ T cells sorted from blood. These receptors were obtained from a young man in good health.

This sequence joins TRBV7-9 and TRBJ1-1, with 10 bases matching TRBD1. CDR1 is SEHNR and CDR2 is FQNEAQ in the germline V gene (reference sequence). The CDR3 covers 16 residues. The ends lost 4 bases at V and 5 bases at J; junction bases unmatched: 10. The CDR3 protein is CASSSSTGGAVTEAFF. The CDR3 DNA reads as TGTGCCAGCAGCTCCTCGACAGGGGGCGCGGTGACTGAAGCTTTCTTT. Variable domain in full (rest from reference TRBV7-9 and TRBJ1-1): DTGVSQNPRHKITKRGQNVTFRCDPISEHNRLYWYRQTLGQGPEFLTYFQNEAQLEKSRLLSDRFSAERPKGSFSTLEIQRTEQGDSAMYLCASSSSTGGAVTEAFFGQGTRLTVV.

V usage is TRBV5-1 and J usage is TRBJ2-7; 8 bases align to TRBD1. J gave up 1 base and V 3 bases, and 12 bases lay outside the gene matches. This CDR3 spans 17 amino acids. CDR1 and CDR2 (germline): SGHRS, YFSETQ. CDR3 in DNA: TGCGCCAGCAGCTGGGAATCGACAGGGGCCCGGTCCTACGAGCAGTACTTC. Encoded protein: CASSWESTGARSYEQYF.

This chain links TRBV27 with TRBJ2-2; D is unresolved. This CDR3 comprises 14 residues. Trimming cost V 1 base and J 3 bases, with 6 bases left between them. Germline CDR1 is MNHEY and CDR2 is SMNVEV (reference sequence). The CDR3 sequence: CASSLWLDTGELFF. In nucleotides, the CDR3 is TGTGCCAGCAGTTTATGGTTGGACACCGGGGAGCTGTTTTTT.

The V call is TRBV7-8, the J call TRBJ2-1, with TRBD2 matching over 11 bases. In germline, CDR1 is SGHVS, CDR2 FQNEAQ. The CDR3 consists of 17 residues. Losses at the gene ends were 3 bases for V and 4 bases for J; bases not matched to a gene: 8. The CDR3 DNA follows: TGTGCCAGCAGCTTTAGGGAGGGGACTAGCGGATACAATGAGCAGTTCTTC. This translates into CASSFREGTSGYNEQFF.

The chain carries TRBV28 and TRBJ2-1, with D perhaps matching TRBD2 (6 bases). The CDR3 totals 13 residues. Trimming took off 5 bases at V and 6 bases at J, with 11 bases between the two ends. In germline, CDR1 is MDHEN, CDR2 SYDVKM. CDR3 region: CASSPGTFNEQFF. CDR3 nucleotides: TGTGCCAGCAGTCCGGGGACTTTCAATGAGCAGTTCTTC.

The chain recombines TRBV11-2 with TRBJ2-7; the match to TRBD2 covers 14 bases. V dropped 3 bases and J dropped 6; count of bases not matched to a gene: 4. The germline V gene encodes CDR1 SGHAT and CDR2 FQNNGV. This CDR3 contains 15 residues. The CDR3 DNA is TGTGCCAGCAGCTTGGGACTAGCGGGAGAGAGCGAGCAGTACTTC. Translated: CASSLGLAGESEQYF.

The CDR3 reads CASSKVDSLGAYEQYF. In DNA, the CDR3 is TGTGCCAGCAGCAAAGTCGACTCACTCGGGGCCTACGAGCAGTACTTC. The chain employs TRBV21-1 and TRBJ2-7; whether TRBD2, the table's D call, matches the DNA was not checked. TRBV21-1 is labeled a pseudogene. The CDR3 is 16 residues long.

J is TRBJ1-1 and V is TRBV11-2; D is undetermined. Germline CDR1 SGHAT, CDR2 FQNNGV. The CDR3 contains 11 residues. V lost 4 bases and J lost 6, with 6 bases in between. CDR3 region: CASSSEAEAFF. Here the CDR3 DNA reads TGTGCCAGCAGCTCGGAGGCTGAAGCTTTCTTT.

This chain uses TRBV21-1 with TRBJ2-5; the table calls TRBD2, which could not be checked here. TRBV21-1 is noted as a pseudogene. The CDR3 is made up of 19 amino acids. The CDR3 DNA is TGTGCCAGCAGTTATCTAGGCGCGTGGGAGAGGCGCAACGTGGAGACCCAGTACTTC. The encoded protein is CASSYLGAWERRNVETQYF.

This clone was seen just once. This chain joins TRBV29-1 and TRBJ2-2; 12 bases are shared with TRBD2. CDR1 and CDR2 from the germline V gene are SQVTM and ANQGSEA. The trim removed 6 bases at V and 3 bases at J, leaving 14 bases unmatched. The CDR3 is made up of 18 amino acids. The CDR3 nucleotides read TGCAGCGTAATAGCCAAGACTAGCGGGAGAGTCTACACCGGGGAGCTGTTTTTT. It codes for CSVIAKTSGRVYTGELFF.

The chain uses TRBV2 and TRBJ2-5; D remains ambiguous. Trimming removed 6 bases from V and 5 bases from J, with 13 bases in between. This CDR3 contains 13 residues. Per the germline V gene, CDR1 is SNHLY and CDR2 is FYNNEI. CDR3 bases: TGTGCCAGCAGAGGAGTTACGAGCGAGACCCAGTACTTC. It specifies CASRGVTSETQYF.

This clone was counted once. V is TRBV6-5 and J is TRBJ1-4; weak D call: TRBD1 (5 bases). Germline V CDR1 and CDR2: MNHEY, SVGAGI. The germline V and J ends were trimmed by 2 bases and 10 bases, with 17 bases remaining between them. This CDR3 has 15 residues. The CDR3 coding sequence is TGTGCCAGCAGTTACCCGCGGGACGGTTTCGGAAAACTGTTTTTT. This translates into CASSYPRDGFGKLFF.

V gene TRBV4-1 combines with J gene TRBJ2-1, with 7 positions matching TRBD2. This CDR3 region has 15 residues. Germline lookup yields CDR1 MGHRA and CDR2 YSYEKL. V gave up 4 bases and J gave up 6 bases; unmatched junction bases: 9. Here the CDR3 DNA reads TGCGCCAGCAGCCTACCGGCCAGCGGGGCCAATGAGCAGTTCTTC. Protein sequence: CASSLPASGANEQFF.

V is TRBV27 and J is TRBJ2-7; the D is unclear. Deletions cut 2 bases from V and 2 bases from J, with 10 bases between. Germline V gene data show CDR1 as MNHEY and CDR2 as SMNVEV (reference sequence). The CDR3 totals 14 residues. The CDR3: CASSLLGLTYEQYF. As DNA, the CDR3 is TGTGCCAGCAGTTTACTGGGTTTGACCTACGAGCAGTACTTC.

This chain links TRBV27 with TRBJ2-2; the match to TRBD2 covers 8 bases. Germline V gene sequence: CDR1 MNHEY, CDR2 SMNVEV (reference sequence). The V and J ends lost 6 bases and 3 bases, in that order; junction bases with no gene match: 9. The CDR3 covers 16 residues. This chain's CDR3 is CASRSGLAGYTGELFF. CDR3 nucleotide sequence: TGTGCCAGCAGGTCAGGTCTAGCGGGCTACACCGGGGAGCTGTTTTTT.